The rows below give T cell receptor beta chains drawn from one sample of a study of chemoradiotherapy in HPV16-positive cancers. The data were produced by immunoSEQ multiplex PCR, yet TCRdb's version contains in-frame clones alone and is incomplete. The sample yields 15,000 to 20,000 clones, 60% to 80% seen once. The source material was tumor tissue, sampled from a patient who underwent chemoradiotherapy. The origin of the receptors is a human donor with HPV-associated anogenital cancer. The CDR3 runs from the conserved cysteine through the conserved F or W. D genes are given only for firm matches. Size is omitted from some rows. Given values are once, few, many or a class for expanded clones.

-,TRBD2,TRBJ2-3,TRBV13,CASSWGLAGVPDTQYF,TGTGCCAGCAGCTGGGGACTAGCGGGAGTCCCAGATACGCAGTATTTT
few,TRBD1,TRBJ1-1,TRBV30,CAWIGQGAEAFF,TGTGCCTGGATAGGACAGGGCGCTGAAGCTTTCTTT
few,-,TRBJ2-5,TRBV29-1,CSVEEGGGETQYF,TGCAGCGTTGAAGAGGGAGGGGGGGAGACCCAGTACTTC
-,-,TRBJ1-2,TRBV6-4,CASSDGFRGNGYTF,TGTGCCAGCAGTGACGGTTTCAGGGGTAATGGCTACACCTTC
-,-,TRBJ1-3,TRBV6-5,CASSLVGSGNTIYF,TGTGCCAGCAGCCTCGTTGGCTCTGGAAACACCATATATTTT
-,-,TRBJ2-1,TRBV28,CASIPMDSLYNEQFF,TGTGCCAGCATCCCGATGGACAGCCTCTACAATGAGCAGTTCTTC
-,-,TRBJ2-5,TRBV30,CAWRASSETQYF,TGTGCCTGGAGGGCTAGTTCCGAGACCCAGTACTTC
-,-,TRBJ2-7,TRBV2,CASSESTTGQSYEQYF,TGTGCCAGCAGTGAATCTACCACCGGACAGTCCTACGAGCAGTACTTC
few,-,TRBJ2-7,TRBV10-2,CASSDLGGEQYF,TGCGCCAGCAGTGATCTCGGGGGTGAGCAGTACTTC
-,TRBD1,TRBJ2-3,TRBV4-2,CASSQGDRGRTDTQYF,TGTGCCAGCAGCCAAGGGGACAGGGGGAGAACAGATACGCAGTATTTT
-,TRBD1,TRBJ1-1,TRBV19,CASSRDSPGETEAFF,TGTGCCAGTAGTAGGGACAGTCCCGGAGAGACTGAAGCTTTCTTT
few,TRBD2,TRBJ2-1,TRBV7-2,CASRPIGGAGASGRNEQFF,TGTGCCAGCAGACCAATCGGGGGGGCAGGGGCTAGCGGGAGAAATGAGCAGTTCTTC
-,-,TRBJ1-1,TRBV6-1,CASSEVPKTNTEAFF,TGTGCCAGCAGTGAAGTCCCTAAGACTAACACTGAAGCTTTCTTT
-,-,TRBJ1-2,TRBV2,CASSSKINYGYTF,TGTGCCAGCAGTTCAAAGATCAACTATGGCTACACCTTC
few,TRBD1,TRBJ2-2,TRBV18,CASSLGQGTGELFF,TGTGCCAGCTCATTGGGACAGGGCACCGGGGAGCTGTTTTTT
-,-,TRBJ2-1,TRBV7-3,CASSDGPNNEQFF,TGTGCCAGCAGCGACGGGCCCAACAATGAGCAGTTCTTC
-,TRBD2,TRBJ2-1,TRBV5-5,CASSWREGYDEQFF,TGTGCCAGCAGCTGGCGGGAGGGCTATGATGAGCAGTTCTTC
-,-,TRBJ1-5,TRBV6-6,CASSDGQPQHF,TGTGCCAGCAGTGATGGCCAGCCCCAGCATTTT
-,-,TRBJ2-5,TRBV2,CASSQGPLSQYF,TGTGCCAGCAGCCAGGGGCCGTTGTCCCAGTACTTC
-,-,TRBJ2-1,TRBV5-1,CASSLTRLNEQFF,TGCGCCAGCAGCTTGACGCGCCTCAATGAGCAGTTCTTC
-,-,TRBJ1-5,TRBV6-1,CASSEKINQPQHF,TGTGCCAGCAGTGAAAAGATCAATCAGCCCCAGCATTTT
-,TRBD2,TRBJ2-3,TRBV5-1,CASSLEGTSGMNTQYF,TGCGCCAGCAGCTTGGAGGGGACTAGCGGGATGAATACGCAGTATTTT
-,-,TRBJ1-1,TRBV6-1,CASSERENTEAFF,TGTGCCAGCAGTGAGAGGGAGAACACTGAAGCTTTCTTT
-,-,TRBJ1-1,TRBV21-1,CASSNSPRGGNTEAFF,TGTGCCAGCAGCAATTCCCCTCGGGGGGGGAACACTGAAGCTTTCTTT
-,TRBD2,TRBJ2-5,TRBV27,CASSRFAGSGGEETQYF,TGTGCCAGCAGTAGATTCGCGGGTAGCGGGGGGGAAGAGACCCAGTACTTC
few,TRBD2,TRBJ2-7,TRBV19,CASSMWEGLGEQYF,TGTGCCAGTAGTATGTGGGAGGGCCTGGGGGAGCAGTACTTC
medium-sized,TRBD1,TRBJ2-7,TRBV5-1,CASNEGQGNNEQYF,TGCGCCAGCAACGAGGGACAGGGGAACAACGAGCAGTACTTC
few,-,TRBJ2-1,TRBV28,CASSLRSALQFF,TGTGCCAGCAGTTTGAGGTCTGCCCTGCAGTTCTTC
-,TRBD2,TRBJ2-5,TRBV7-2,CASSRRAGGPGETQYF,TGTGCCAGCAGCCGTCGCGCGGGAGGGCCCGGGGAGACCCAGTACTTC